This T cell receptor beta chain was profiled in a study of T cells in Graves' hyperthyroidism and ophthalmopathy. Study in general: Pretreatment peripheral blood was obtained at initial diagnosis.

CDR3 length: 13 amino acids. From germline, CDR1 is MNHEY and CDR2 SMNVEV (reference sequence). V lost 5 bases to trimming and J lost 4 bases; unmatched junction nucleotides: 5. Researchers took RNA transcripts and amplified the TCR beta CDR3 regions from them. In the first-round RT-PCR of the TCR CDR3, the HTBI primer set was used. Each CDR3 protein is one row after TCRdb ran MiXCR on the multiplex PCR reads. The table records a few hundred thousand distinct CDR3 sequences, less than 25% of them present only once. V is TRBV27 and J is TRBJ2-7; TRBD1 agrees at 7 bases. The TCR comes from a man between 18 and 35 years old with Graves' hyperthyroidism. The sequencing input was blood. The CDR3: CASSVDRVYEQYF. In nucleotides, the CDR3 is TGTGCCAGCAGTGTAGACAGGGTATACGAGCAGTACTTC.